The 30 T cell receptor beta chains below all came from one sample that was sequenced in a study of blood T cell repertoires in COVID-19. TCRdb's table, derived via immunoSEQ multiplex PCR, lists solely in-frame clones and lacks some. The sample yields 300,000 or so clones, roughly 89% seen once. The sample was PBMCs or T cells enriched from blood (not recorded which). The source of these receptors is a woman in her 50s who had been exposed to COVID-19.

The chain couples TRBV10-2 to TRBJ2-3, with D tentatively TRBD2 (6 bases). V lost 2 bases, J lost 1 base, and 10 bases lay in between. The CDR3 runs to 15 residues. CDR1 and CDR2 from the germline V gene are WSHSY and SAAADI. The CDR3 DNA is TGCGCCAGCAGTGAGGCGGCGGGGCGCACAGATACGCAGTATTTT. It translates to CASSEAAGRTDTQYF.

The chain combines TRBV6-1 with TRBJ2-5; weak D call: TRBD2 (6 bases). CDR3 size: 16 residues. Trimming removed 3 bases from V and 2 bases from J, with 16 bases in between. CDR1 and CDR2 from the germline V gene are MNHNS and SASEGT. The DNA for the CDR3 is TGTGCCAGCAGTGATCTTTCCCCTCTAGCGCAAGAGACCCAGTACTTC. As protein: CASSDLSPLAQETQYF.

CDR3 sequence reads: CASSTPRPRMGLPGTDTQYF. The CDR3 region has the DNA TGCGCCAGCAGCACGCCGAGGCCGAGGATGGGACTCCCCGGCACAGATACGCAGTATTTT. The J gene is TRBJ2-3, the V gene TRBV4-1, with D tentatively TRBD2 (6 bases). The CDR3 extends over 20 amino acids. Trimming cost V 5 bases and J 1 base, with 28 bases left between them. Germline values: CDR1 MGHRA, CDR2 YSYEKL.

Concerning this clone: Additional DNA sequences in this sample encode the identical CDR3. The chain employs TRBV27 and TRBJ1-2; TRBD1 is a possible D gene (6 bases). This CDR3 has 14 amino acids. CDR1 and CDR2 from the germline V gene are MNHEY and SMNVEV (reference sequence). Trimming shortened V by 2 bases and J by 0 bases, and 7 bases separated the two germline ends. CDR3 in DNA: TGTGCCAGCAGTTTAACAGGGACTAACTATGGCTACACCTTC. Residues: CASSLTGTNYGYTF.

The chain has TRBV14 and TRBJ1-2; 10 bases are a match to TRBD1. This CDR3 contains 15 residues. V was clipped by 4 bases and J by 7 bases; unmatched bases: 9. Germline V gene data show CDR1 as SGHDN and CDR2 as FVKESK. CDR3 region: CASSPDRTGGSGYTF. The CDR3 nucleotides are TGTGCCAGCAGCCCAGATAGGACAGGGGGAAGTGGCTACACCTTC.

The rearrangement links TRBV19 to TRBJ1-2; 10 bases agree with TRBD1. Germline V gene sequence: CDR1 LNHDA, CDR2 SQIVND (reference sequence). This CDR3 region has 16 residues. J lost 4 bases, V lost 4 bases, and 9 bases had no gene match. CDR3 DNA: TGTGCCAGTAGTACCAACCGGGACAGGGGTCGCTATGGCTACACCTTC. This encodes CASSTNRDRGRYGYTF.

V gene TRBV28 combines with J gene TRBJ2-7; 8 bases fit TRBD1. This CDR3 comprises 14 residues. Germline values: CDR1 MDHEN, CDR2 SYDVKM. The V segment lost 6 bases and the J segment 3 bases; nucleotides outside the gene matches: 7. CDR3 amino acids: CASSPGTGIYEQYF. The CDR3 bases are TGTGCCAGCAGCCCTGGGACAGGAATCTACGAGCAGTACTTC. The variable domain in full, completed from reference TRBV28 and TRBJ2-7, reads DVKVTQSSRYLVKRTGEKVFLECVQDMDHENMFWYRQDPGLGLRLIYFSYDVKMKEKGDIPEGYSVSREKKERFSLILESASTNQTSMYLCASSPGTGIYEQYFGPGTRLTVT.

The chain links TRBV4-1 to TRBJ1-6; weak D call: TRBD1 (5 bases). Germline V gene lookup returns CDR1 MGHRA and CDR2 YSYEKL. Trimming took 0 bases from V and 3 from J, leaving 9 bases between them. The CDR3 consists of 16 residues. This chain's CDR3 is CASSQEFQGYNSPLHF. DNA for the CDR3: TGCGCCAGCAGCCAAGAATTCCAGGGCTATAATTCACCCCTCCACTTT.

On this clone itself: This CDR3 is also generated by other DNA sequences in the sample. The chain carries TRBV6-5 and TRBJ1-1; D is unclear. The CDR3 contains 14 residues. Germline V CDR1 and CDR2: MNHEY, SVGAGI. The V end was cut by 0 bases, the J end by 0 bases, with 5 bases between. The CDR3 bases are TGTGCCAGCAGTTACTCGGCACTGAACACTGAAGCTTTCTTT. Its protein is CASSYSALNTEAFF.

The rearrangement uses TRBV28 and TRBJ1-2; D is ambiguous. Germline V gene lookup returns CDR1 MDHEN and CDR2 SYDVKM. This CDR3 is built from 14 residues. V lost 8 bases and J lost 0, with 13 bases in between. CDR3 bases: TGTGCCAGCCTAGGATCCCTAGCTAACTATGGCTACACCTTC. This codes for CASLGSLANYGYTF.

J is TRBJ1-5 and V is TRBV6-5; perhaps TRBD1 as D (5 bases). Looked up from germline, CDR1 is MNHEY and CDR2 is SVGAGI. This CDR3 comprises 11 residues. The CDR3 reads CVTGENQPQHF. The CDR3 DNA reads as TGTGTCACGGGGGAGAATCAGCCCCAGCATTTT.

The chain couples TRBV7-2 to TRBJ2-5; possibly TRBD2 for D (5 bases). Trimming removed 5 bases from V and 5 bases from J, with 21 bases in between. Germline-derived CDR1 and CDR2 are SGHTA and FQGNSA. This CDR3 spans 16 amino acids. In DNA, the CDR3 is TGTGCCAGCAGCCCCCGTAGGTTGCGGGCCCCGGAGACCCAGTACTTC. Amino acids: CASSPRRLRAPETQYF.

The chain carries TRBV30 and TRBJ1-6; the D is unclear. This CDR3 spans 14 amino acids. Trimming pared 4 bases from V and 9 bases from J, leaving 16 bases between. The germline gives CDR1 GTSNPN, CDR2 SVGIG (reference sequence). The CDR3 loop is CAWTPGFLGSPLHF. CDR3 bases: TGTGCCTGGACGCCGGGTTTCCTGGGTTCACCCCTCCACTTT.

The J gene is TRBJ2-3, the V gene TRBV5-1; 8 bases are shared with TRBD2. The V gene end was trimmed by 3 bases and the J gene end by 0 bases; junction bases not matched to a gene: 3. The CDR3 is 15 amino acids. Germline lookup yields CDR1 SGHRS and CDR2 YFSETQ. CDR3 coding DNA: TGCGCCAGCAGCTCCGTAGCGGGAAGCACAGATACGCAGTATTTT. Amino acid sequence: CASSSVAGSTDTQYF.

The chain carries TRBV18 and TRBJ1-3; D not certain. The germline CDR1 and CDR2 sequences are KGHSH and LQKENI. This CDR3 spans 14 amino acids. V gave up 4 bases and J gave up 4 bases, with 11 bases separating them. CDR3 sequence (DNA): TGTGCCAGCTCACGCGGACTGGAAGGAAACACCATATATTTT. This encodes CASSRGLEGNTIYF. Together with reference TRBV18 and TRBJ1-3, the CDR3 gives the full variable domain: NAGVMQNPRHLVRRRGQEARLRCSPMKGHSHVYWYRQLPEEGLKFMVYLQKENIIDESGMPKERFSAEFPKEGPSILRIQQVVRGDSAAYFCASSRGLEGNTIYFGEGSWLTVV.

V gene TRBV19 combines with J gene TRBJ2-7, with no clear D. V was trimmed by 3 bases and J by 1 base, leaving 10 bases between them. Germline CDR1 reads LNHDA; CDR2 reads SQIVND (reference sequence). This CDR3 comprises 14 residues. CDR3 sequence: CASSITMTSYEQYF. The CDR3 bases are TGTGCCAGTAGTATTACGATGACATCCTACGAGCAGTACTTC.

As DNA, the CDR3 is TGTGCCAGCAGCCCCTCCGGCGCAGGGACAGGGGGGGCCATTCAGTACTTC. Translation gives CASSPSGAGTGGAIQYF. The chain links TRBV9 to TRBJ2-4; TRBD1 matches at 11 bases. The germline V gene encodes CDR1 SGDLS and CDR2 YYNGEE. The CDR3 extends over 17 amino acids. The junction had 15 bases not matched to a gene; V was cut back by 4 bases and J by 9 bases.

The V call is TRBV12-5, the J call TRBJ2-1, with TRBD1 as a possible D gene (5 bases). V was cut by 2 bases and J by 4 bases, with 9 bases left in between. CDR1 is LGHNT, CDR2 FRNRAP, per germline. This CDR3 comprises 14 residues. The CDR3, as DNA: TGTGCTAGTGGTTTGTACAGGATTTACAATGAGCAGTTCTTC. Protein sequence: CASGLYRIYNEQFF.

The V gene is TRBV5-1, the J gene TRBJ2-7, with D possibly matching TRBD1 (6 bases). Germline CDR1 is SGHRS and CDR2 is YFSETQ. V lost 5 bases and J 7 bases, leaving 19 bases between the germline ends. The CDR3 is made up of 14 amino acids. The CDR3: CASSLGGPQGEQYF. The CDR3 nucleotides are TGCGCCAGCAGTTTAGGGGGACCCCAAGGGGAGCAGTACTTC.

This chain uses TRBV6-5 with TRBJ2-7, with D perhaps matching TRBD2 (5 bases). The CDR3 has 11 amino acids. Looked up from germline, CDR1 is MNHEY and CDR2 is SVGAGI. Trimming removed 7 bases at V and 6 bases at J, with 10 bases between. CDR3 loop: CASMEVTEQYF. The CDR3 DNA reads as TGTGCCAGCATGGAGGTGACCGAGCAGTACTTC.

The chain joins TRBV6-5 to TRBJ1-6, with D perhaps TRBD1 (6 bases). Germline-derived CDR1 and CDR2 are MNHEY and SVGAGI. V was trimmed by 7 bases and J by 9 bases, leaving 19 bases between them. The CDR3 is 15 amino acids. CDR3 in amino acids: CASIQLRTAPSPLHF. The CDR3 DNA is TGTGCCAGCATTCAACTGAGGACAGCACCTTCACCCCTCCACTTT.

This clone appeared a single time. J is TRBJ1-6 and V is TRBV28; D possibly corresponds to TRBD1 (5 bases). CDR3 length: 15 residues. Germline V gene lookup returns CDR1 MDHEN and CDR2 SYDVKM. V lost 6 bases and J lost 7, with 16 bases in between. The CDR3 sequence: CASSPGGGGNSPLHF. The DNA of the CDR3 is TGTGCCAGCAGCCCTGGGGGGGGAGGGAATTCACCCCTCCACTTT.

V usage is TRBV4-1 and J usage is TRBJ1-5; D perhaps matches TRBD1 (5 bases). Trimming removed 5 bases at V and 2 bases at J, with 13 bases between. The CDR3 spans 15 residues. Germline V gives CDR1 MGHRA, CDR2 YSYEKL. CDR3 nucleotide sequence: TGCGCCAGCAGCAACACAGGACAAGGCAATCAGCCCCAGCATTTT. As protein: CASSNTGQGNQPQHF.

V gene TRBV23-1 combines with J gene TRBJ2-1; D perhaps matches TRBD2 (6 bases). TRBV23-1 is flagged as an ORF with uncertain function. The CDR3 runs to 16 residues. Trimming removed 0 bases from V and 4 bases from J, with 13 bases in between. Here the CDR3 reads CASSQSGTDSYNEQFF. CDR3 DNA sequence: TGCGCCAGCAGTCAATCTGGGACTGACAGTTACAATGAGCAGTTCTTC.

This chain connects TRBV3-1 (or the pseudogene TRBV3-2) to TRBJ2-5; D is perhaps TRBD1 (6 bases). Trimming shortened V by 2 bases and J by 2 bases, and 12 bases separated the two germline ends. The length of the CDR3 is 15 residues. Germline assignment: CDR1 LGHDT and CDR2 YNNKEL (reference sequence). In DNA form, the CDR3 reads TGTGCCAGCAGCCAAAGACAGGCCTCGCAAGAGACCCAGTACTTC. Protein: CASSQRQASQETQYF.

The rearrangement joins TRBV7-9 to TRBJ2-7, with D perhaps TRBD2 (6 bases). The CDR3 is 15 amino acids. Germline V lookup: CDR1 SEHNR, CDR2 FQNEAQ (reference sequence). With 2 bases removed from V and 4 bases from J, the gap between germline ends came to 15 bases. As DNA, the CDR3 is TGTGCCAGCAGCTTACCAGGGACTGGCTGGTACGAGCAGTACTTC. It translates to CASSLPGTGWYEQYF.

The chain joins TRBV2 to TRBJ2-1, with no clear D. The CDR3 is 12 amino acids. Trimming cost V 5 bases and J 8 bases, with 10 bases left between them. Germline V gene sequence: CDR1 SNHLY, CDR2 FYNNEI. CDR3: CASSQAGDEQFF. CDR3 DNA: TGTGCCAGCAGTCAGGCCGGCGATGAGCAGTTCTTC.

V gene TRBV7-2 combines with J gene TRBJ2-1; 9 bases match TRBD2. V lost 3 bases, J lost 2 bases, and 2 bases stayed unmatched. CDR3 length equals 15 residues. Germline CDR1 is SGHTA and CDR2 is FQGNSA. The CDR3 coding sequence is TGTGCCAGCAGCTTCGCGGGGGGGACCTACAATGAGCAGTTCTTC. This gives the protein CASSFAGGTYNEQFF.

J is TRBJ2-7 and V is TRBV10-3, with D possibly being TRBD1 (5 bases). Germline V gene sequence: CDR1 ENHRY, CDR2 SYGVKD. V dropped 6 bases and J dropped 2 bases, with 8 bases sitting between them. This CDR3 comprises 12 residues. CDR3 protein: CAISADTYEQYF. In DNA, the CDR3 is TGTGCCATCAGCGCGGACACCTACGAGCAGTACTTC.

The chain carries TRBV3-1 (or the pseudogene TRBV3-2) and TRBJ2-5, with D perhaps matching TRBD2 (6 bases). The CDR3 is made up of 15 amino acids. Germline V gene data show CDR1 as LGHDT and CDR2 as YNNKEL (reference sequence). V lost 5 bases and J 3 bases, leaving 16 bases between the germline ends. The CDR3: CASSTFPTGEETQYF. As DNA, the CDR3 is TGTGCCAGCAGCACCTTTCCCACGGGGGAAGAGACCCAGTACTTC.